This T cell receptor beta chain was recovered during a study of blood T cell repertoires in COVID-19. On the study more broadly: Whether acute or convalescent, the COVID-19 samples came from the United States, Italy and Spain. PBMCs, B-cell-depleted T cells, or T cells provided the cDNA or gDNA that made up the material.

Per the original methods: Counts of nucleated cells, estimated from reference gene primer amplification, were obtained. Assay: immunoSEQ multiplex PCR; the TCRdb copy retains only in-frame clones and omits some. V and J calls and clone size come straight from that table; D and trimming were deduced from the DNA. This sample carries hundreds of thousands of clones, 75% to 90% of them seen once, and the ten largest clones take around 1.4%. The clonotype was recovered from a young woman with active or convalescent COVID-19. Input material: peripheral blood.

CDR3 coding DNA: TGTGCCAGCAGCAGAGCGACGGACAGGTATCGCTCTGGAAACACCATATATTTT. It translates to CASSRATDRYRSGNTIYF. V is TRBV7-9 and J is TRBJ1-3; 7 bases align to TRBD1. With V trimmed by 5 bases and J by 0 bases, 13 bases remained unmatched. This CDR3 region has 18 residues. Germline V gives CDR1 SEHNR, CDR2 FQNEAQ (reference sequence).